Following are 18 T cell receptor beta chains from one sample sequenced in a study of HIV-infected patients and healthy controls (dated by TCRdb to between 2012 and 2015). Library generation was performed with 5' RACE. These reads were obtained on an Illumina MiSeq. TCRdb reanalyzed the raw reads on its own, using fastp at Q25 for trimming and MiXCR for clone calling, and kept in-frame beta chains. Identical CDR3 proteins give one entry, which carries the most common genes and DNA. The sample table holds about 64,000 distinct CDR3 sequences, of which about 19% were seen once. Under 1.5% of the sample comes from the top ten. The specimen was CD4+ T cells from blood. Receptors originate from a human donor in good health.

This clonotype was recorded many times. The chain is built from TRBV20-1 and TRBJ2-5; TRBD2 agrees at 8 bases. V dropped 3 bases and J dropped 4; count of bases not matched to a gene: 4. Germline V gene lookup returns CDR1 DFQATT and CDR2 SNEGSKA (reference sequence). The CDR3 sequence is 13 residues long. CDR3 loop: CSASGGAVETQYF. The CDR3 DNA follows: TGCAGTGCTAGCGGGGGGGCCGTAGAGACCCAGTACTTC.

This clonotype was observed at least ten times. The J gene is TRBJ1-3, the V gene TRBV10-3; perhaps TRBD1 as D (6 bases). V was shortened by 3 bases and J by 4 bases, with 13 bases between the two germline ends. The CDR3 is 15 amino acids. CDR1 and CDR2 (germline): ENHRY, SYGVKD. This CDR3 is CAISEATGIGNTIYF. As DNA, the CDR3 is TGTGCCATCAGTGAAGCGACAGGAATCGGAAACACCATATATTTT.

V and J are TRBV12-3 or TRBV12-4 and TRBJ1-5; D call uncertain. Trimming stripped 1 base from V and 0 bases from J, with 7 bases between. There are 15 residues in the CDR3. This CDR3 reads CASSLEALSNQPQHF. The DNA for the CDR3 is TGTGCCAGCAGTTTAGAGGCACTTAGCAATCAGCCCCAGCATTTT.

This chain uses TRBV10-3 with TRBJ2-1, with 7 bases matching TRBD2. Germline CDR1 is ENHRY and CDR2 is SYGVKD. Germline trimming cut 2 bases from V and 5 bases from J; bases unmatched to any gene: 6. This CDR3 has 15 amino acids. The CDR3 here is CAISERGGLDNEQFF. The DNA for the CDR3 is TGTGCCATCAGTGAGCGGGGAGGGTTGGACAATGAGCAGTTCTTC.

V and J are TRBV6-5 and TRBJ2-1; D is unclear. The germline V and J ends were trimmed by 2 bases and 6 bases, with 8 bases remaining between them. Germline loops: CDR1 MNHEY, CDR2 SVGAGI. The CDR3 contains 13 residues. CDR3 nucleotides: TGTGCCAGCAGTTACCTCTCGAGCAATGAGCAGTTCTTC. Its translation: CASSYLSSNEQFF.

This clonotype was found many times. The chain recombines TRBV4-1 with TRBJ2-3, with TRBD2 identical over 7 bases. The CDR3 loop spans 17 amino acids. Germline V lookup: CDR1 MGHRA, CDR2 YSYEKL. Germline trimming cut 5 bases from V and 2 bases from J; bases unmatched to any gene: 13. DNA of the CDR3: TGCGCCAGCAGCAAGCAGTTGAGCGGGACGGACACAGATACGCAGTATTTT. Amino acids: CASSKQLSGTDTDTQYF.

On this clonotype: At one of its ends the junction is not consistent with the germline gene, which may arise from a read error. The CDR3 protein is CASSPTGQGAKQYF. The DNA of the CDR3 is TGTGCTAGCAGCCCAACGGGGCAGGGGGCGAAGCAGTACTTC. The J gene is TRBJ2-7, the V gene TRBV7-7, with TRBD1 matching 8 bases. The CDR3 extends over 14 amino acids. Germline CDR1 and CDR2: SSHAT and FNYEAQ (reference sequence).

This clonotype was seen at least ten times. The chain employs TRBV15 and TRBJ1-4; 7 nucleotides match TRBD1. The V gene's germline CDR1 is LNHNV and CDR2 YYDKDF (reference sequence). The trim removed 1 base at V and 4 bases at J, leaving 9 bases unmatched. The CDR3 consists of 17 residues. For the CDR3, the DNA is TGTGCCACCAGCAGAGGGAGGGCCCGGGACAGTAATGAAAAACTGTTTTTT. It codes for CATSRGRARDSNEKLFF.

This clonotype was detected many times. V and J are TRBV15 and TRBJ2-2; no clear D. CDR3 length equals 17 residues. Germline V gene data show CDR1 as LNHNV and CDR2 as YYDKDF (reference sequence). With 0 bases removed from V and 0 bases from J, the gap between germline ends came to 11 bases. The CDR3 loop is CATSRENKFANTGELFF. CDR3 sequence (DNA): TGTGCCACCAGCAGAGAAAACAAGTTCGCGAACACCGGGGAGCTGTTTTTT.

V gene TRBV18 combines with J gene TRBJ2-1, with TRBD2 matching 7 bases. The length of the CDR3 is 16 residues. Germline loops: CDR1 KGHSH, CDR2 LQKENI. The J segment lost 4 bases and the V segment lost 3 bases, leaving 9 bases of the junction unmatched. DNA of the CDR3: TGTGCCAGCTCACCGAGGCTAGCGGCCGATTACAATGAGCAGTTCTTC. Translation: CASSPRLAADYNEQFF.

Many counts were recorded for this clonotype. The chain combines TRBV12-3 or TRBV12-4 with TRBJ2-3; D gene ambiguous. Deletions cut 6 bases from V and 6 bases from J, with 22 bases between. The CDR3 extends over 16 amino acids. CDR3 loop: CASRSGLGSLVDTQYF. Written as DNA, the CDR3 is TGTGCCAGCAGATCCGGTTTGGGTAGCTTGGTTGATACGCAGTATTTT.

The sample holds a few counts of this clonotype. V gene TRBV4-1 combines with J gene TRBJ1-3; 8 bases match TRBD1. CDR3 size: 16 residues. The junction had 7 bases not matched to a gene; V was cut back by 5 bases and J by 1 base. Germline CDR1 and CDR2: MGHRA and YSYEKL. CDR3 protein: CASSSTGDVSGNTIYF. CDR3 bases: TGCGCCAGCAGCTCGACAGGGGACGTTTCTGGAAACACCATATATTTT.

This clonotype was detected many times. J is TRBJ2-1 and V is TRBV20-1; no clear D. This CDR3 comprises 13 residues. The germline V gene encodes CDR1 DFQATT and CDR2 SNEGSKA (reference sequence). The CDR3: CSLNVRTYNEQFF. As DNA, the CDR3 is TGCAGCTTGAACGTCCGCACCTACAATGAGCAGTTCTTC.

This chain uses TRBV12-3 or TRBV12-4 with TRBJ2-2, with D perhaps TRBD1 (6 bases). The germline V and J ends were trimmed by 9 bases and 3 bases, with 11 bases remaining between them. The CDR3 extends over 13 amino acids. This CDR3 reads CASRQDYTGELFF. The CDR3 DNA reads TGTGCCAGTCGACAGGATTACACCGGGGAGCTGTTTTTT.

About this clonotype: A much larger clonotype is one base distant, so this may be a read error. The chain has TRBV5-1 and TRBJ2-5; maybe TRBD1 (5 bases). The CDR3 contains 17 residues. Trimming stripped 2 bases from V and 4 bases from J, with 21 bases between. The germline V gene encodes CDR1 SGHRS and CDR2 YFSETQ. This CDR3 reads CASSFGAGQGLGETQYF. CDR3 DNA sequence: TGCGCCAGCAGCTTTGGAGCAGGGCAAGGTTTAGGAGAGACCCAGTACTTC.

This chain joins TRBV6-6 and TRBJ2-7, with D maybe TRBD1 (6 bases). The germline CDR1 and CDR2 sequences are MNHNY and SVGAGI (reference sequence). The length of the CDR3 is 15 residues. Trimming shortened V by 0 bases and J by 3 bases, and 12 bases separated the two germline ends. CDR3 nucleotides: TGTGCCAGCAGTTACTCGAAGGGACATTTCTACGAGCAGTACTTC. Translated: CASSYSKGHFYEQYF.

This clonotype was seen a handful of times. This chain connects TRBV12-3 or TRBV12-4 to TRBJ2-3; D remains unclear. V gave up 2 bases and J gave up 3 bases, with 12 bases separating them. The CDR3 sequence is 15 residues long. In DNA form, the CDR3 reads TGTGCCAGCAGTTTAATCGGCGTGGGGACAGATACGCAGTATTTT. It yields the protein CASSLIGVGTDTQYF.

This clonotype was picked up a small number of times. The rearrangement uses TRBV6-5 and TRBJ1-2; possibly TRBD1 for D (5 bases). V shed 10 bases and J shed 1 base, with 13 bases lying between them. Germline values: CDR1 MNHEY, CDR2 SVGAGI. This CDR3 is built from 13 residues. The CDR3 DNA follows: TGTGCCACCGCTCGGGGGGGTAACTATGGCTACACCTTC. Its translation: CATARGGNYGYTF.